The 14 T cell receptor beta chains below were found in one sample sequenced in a study of cytotoxic CD8 clonotypes in ibrutinib-treated CLL. Some clones are missing from TCRdb's copy, which holds only in-frame ones; the method was immunoSEQ multiplex PCR. The table shows under 300,000 clones, with 70% occurring only once. The source was PBMCs, collected after 24 months of ibrutinib treatment. All receptors come from a human donor with chronic lymphocytic leukemia.

The J gene is TRBJ2-3, the V gene TRBV9; TRBD2 aligns across 7 bases. This CDR3 spans 17 amino acids. Trimming cost V 4 bases and J 3 bases; bases outside gene matches: 14. CDR1 SGDLS and CDR2 YYNGEE come from the germline V gene. CDR3 residues: CASSSQFGTKETDTQYF. The CDR3 DNA sequence: TGTGCCAGCAGCTCGCAGTTCGGGACTAAAGAAACAGATACGCAGTATTTT.

The chain uses TRBV5-1 and TRBJ2-7; D is perhaps TRBD2 (6 bases). Trimming left V 4 bases short and J 3 bases short, with 14 bases between. Germline assignment: CDR1 SGHRS and CDR2 YFSETQ. The CDR3 sequence is 14 residues long. The CDR3 DNA reads as TGCGCCAGCAGCCCTCCGGGAGTTGGCTACGAGCAGTACTTC. It yields the protein CASSPPGVGYEQYF. The full variable domain, with the rest looked up from reference TRBV5-1 and TRBJ2-7, is KAGVTQTPRYLIKTRGQQVTLSCSPISGHRSVSWYQQTPGQGLQFLFEYFSETQRNKGNFPGRFSGRQFSNSRSEMNVSTLELGDSALYLCASSPPGVGYEQYFGPGTRLTVT.

For this clone: This may be a read error, as it is one base from a much larger clone. In the same sample, other DNA sequences code for this CDR3. The V call is TRBV28, the J call TRBJ2-3; D not resolved. V was pared by 3 bases and J by 3 bases, with 1 base between. The CDR3 loop spans 11 amino acids. Germline V gene data show CDR1 as MDHEN and CDR2 as SYDVKM. The chain's CDR3 is CASSFTDTQYF. The DNA for the CDR3 is TGTGCCAGCAGTTTTACAGATACGCAGTATTTT.

This clone has more than one count but fewer than ten. The chain combines TRBV18 with TRBJ2-7; 10 bases are shared with TRBD2. The CDR3 runs 15 residues. CDR1 is KGHSH and CDR2 is LQKENI in the germline V gene. Unmatched junction bases numbered 8, after V lost 3 bases and J lost 6 bases. The CDR3 here is CASSPPGLALGEQYF. CDR3 bases: TGTGCCAGCTCACCCCCGGGACTAGCGTTAGGCGAGCAGTACTTC.

The chain carries TRBV6-5 and TRBJ2-7, with 10 bases identical to TRBD2. V dropped 2 bases and J dropped 6; count of bases not matched to a gene: 7. The V gene's germline CDR1 is MNHEY and CDR2 SVGAGI. The CDR3 sequence is 15 residues long. The CDR3 nucleotides are TGTGCCAGCAGTTACACAACTAGCGGGAAGGTCGAGCAGTACTTC. It yields the protein CASSYTTSGKVEQYF.

CDR3: CASSQSEQETQYF. CDR3 coding DNA: TGTGCCAGTAGTCAGTCAGAACAAGAGACCCAGTACTTC. The chain carries TRBV19 and TRBJ2-5; D is unresolved. This CDR3 has 13 amino acids. V lost 5 bases and J 2 bases, leaving 9 bases between the germline ends. CDR1 and CDR2 (germline): LNHDA, SQIVND (reference sequence).

The rearrangement joins TRBV6-6 to TRBJ1-1, with a tentative D call TRBD1 (5 bases). CDR1 MNHNY and CDR2 SVGAGI come from the germline V gene (reference sequence). V lost 8 bases and J 3 bases, leaving 19 bases between the germline ends. The CDR3 is 15 residues long. CDR3 loop: CASDRDSGGDTEAFF. In DNA form, the CDR3 reads TGTGCCAGCGATCGGGATTCGGGAGGGGACACTGAAGCTTTCTTT.

The V and J genes are TRBV9 and TRBJ2-4, with TRBD2 matching 10 bases. V shed 4 bases and J 9 bases; nucleotides not matched to a gene: 16. CDR3 length equals 17 residues. Germline V gene data show CDR1 as SGDLS and CDR2 as YYNGEE. The CDR3 region is CASSPQTSGSPGGIQYF. The DNA of the CDR3 is TGTGCCAGCAGCCCTCAGACTAGCGGGTCTCCAGGGGGCATTCAGTACTTC.

This chain connects TRBV5-1 to TRBJ1-1, with 8 positions matching TRBD1. The germline V gene has CDR1 SGHRS and CDR2 YFSETQ. The CDR3 is 14 amino acids. V trimming: 0 bases; J trimming: 6 bases; junction bases outside the gene matches: 4. The CDR3 sequence is CASSLGQGPAEAFF. Here the CDR3 DNA reads TGCGCCAGCAGCTTGGGACAGGGGCCCGCTGAAGCTTTCTTT.

V is TRBV7-8 and J is TRBJ1-5; D might be TRBD1 (5 bases). Germline V gene data show CDR1 as SGHVS and CDR2 as FQNEAQ. The CDR3 spans 14 residues. V was cut by 5 bases and J by 2 bases, with 10 bases left in between. CDR3 protein: CASSPGNGNQPQHF. Written as DNA, the CDR3 is TGTGCCAGCAGCCCAGGGAATGGCAATCAGCCCCAGCATTTT.

This clone showed up just once. The chain has TRBV6-7 and TRBJ2-1; 10 bases are shared with TRBD2. TRBV6-7 has ORF status, its function being uncertain. With 2 bases clipped from V and 6 bases from J, the junction kept 4 bases outside the gene matches. CDR3 length equals 15 residues. CDR3 sequence (DNA): TGTGCCAGCAGTTACCCTAGCGGGAGCGGCAATGAGCAGTTCTTC. Translation: CASSYPSGSGNEQFF.

The chain employs TRBV6-6 and TRBJ2-1, with 7 bases that match TRBD2. Germline lookup yields CDR1 MNHNY and CDR2 SVGAGI (reference sequence). This CDR3 spans 12 amino acids. J was trimmed by 6 bases and V by 8 bases; bases with no gene match: 4. The CDR3 region is CASSGGPNEQFF. The CDR3 region has the DNA TGTGCCAGCTCGGGGGGACCCAATGAGCAGTTCTTC.

The table lists this clone with a few counts. The chain employs TRBV7-3 and TRBJ2-2; TRBD1 might be the D (6 bases). The germline V gene has CDR1 SGHTA and CDR2 FQGTGA. Trimming pared 5 bases from V and 7 bases from J, leaving 17 bases between. The CDR3 is 15 amino acids. The CDR3: CASSPFGGWGGELFF. The CDR3 bases are TGTGCCAGCAGCCCATTTGGGGGCTGGGGCGGGGAGCTGTTTTTT. The full variable domain, with the rest looked up from reference TRBV7-3 and TRBJ2-2, is GAGVSQTPSNKVTEKGKYVELRCDPISGHTALYWYRQSLGQGPEFLIYFQGTGAADDSGLPNDRFFAVRPEGSVSTLKIQRTERGDSAVYLCASSPFGGWGGELFFGEGSRLTVL.

In nucleotides, the CDR3 is TGTGCCAGCCAGGGGGCCGGGGAGCTGTTTTTT. Its translation: CASQGAGELFF. The rearrangement uses TRBV21-1 and TRBJ2-2; whether TRBD1, the table's D call, matches the DNA was not checked. TRBV21-1 is a documented pseudogene. This CDR3 contains 11 residues.